These 26 T cell receptor beta chains were all obtained from the same sample, sequenced in a study of graft-versus-host responses after intestinal transplantation. Sequenced by immunoSEQ multiplex PCR; TCRdb stores in-frame clones only, minus some. The sample yields approximately 89,000 clones, over 75% seen once. The material was PBMCs, obtained 450 to 460 days after intestinal transplant. These receptors were obtained from a human patient who received an intestinal transplant, so some T cells may come from the graft donor.

CDR3 region: CAISTRDQYNEQFF. CDR3 DNA: TGTGCCATCAGTACGAGGGACCAATACAATGAGCAGTTCTTC. The V gene is TRBV10-3, the J gene TRBJ2-1; perhaps D is TRBD1 or TRBD2 (5 bases each). Germline CDR1 ENHRY, CDR2 SYGVKD. V lost 5 bases and J 4 bases, leaving 12 bases between the germline ends. The CDR3 covers 14 residues.

For this clone: This CDR3 is also generated by other DNA sequences in the sample. The V gene is TRBV19, the J gene TRBJ1-5, with D hard to call. Trimming left V 1 base short and J 6 bases short, with 4 bases between. The CDR3 covers 12 residues. Germline CDR1 is LNHDA and CDR2 is SQIVND (reference sequence). CDR3 bases: TGTGCCAGTAGTATAGGTAGTCAGCCCCAGCATTTT. Protein: CASSIGSQPQHF.

The chain combines TRBV11-2 with TRBJ2-1; the D gene could be TRBD1 or TRBD2 (5 bases each). V lost 7 bases and J 4 bases, leaving 17 bases between the germline ends. Germline V gene lookup returns CDR1 SGHAT and CDR2 FQNNGV. The CDR3 has 15 amino acids. CDR3 sequence: CASTLRAGGYNEQFF. For the CDR3, the DNA is TGTGCCAGCACCCTACGGGCTGGGGGTTACAATGAGCAGTTCTTC.

The genes are TRBV18 and TRBJ2-5; TRBD2 matches 13 bases. CDR1 and CDR2 from the germline V gene are KGHSH and LQKENI. The CDR3 is made up of 16 amino acids. V was pared by 5 bases and J by 1 base, with 4 bases of the junction left unmatched. Written as DNA, the CDR3 is TGTGCCAGCTCAAGACTAGCGGGGGGAATCCAAGAGACCCAGTACTTC. The encoded protein is CASSRLAGGIQETQYF.

The chain couples TRBV19 to TRBJ1-3; no clear D. Germline V gene data show CDR1 as LNHDA and CDR2 as SQIVND (reference sequence). This CDR3 is built from 15 residues. Between the trimmed V and J ends, which lost 4 bases and 0 bases, there was a span of 10 bases. The CDR3 DNA reads TGTGCCAGTAGTACTTGGACCAACTCTGGAAACACCATATATTTT. It specifies CASSTWTNSGNTIYF.

V and J are TRBV19 and TRBJ2-1, with D tentatively TRBD2 (5 bases). Between the trimmed V and J ends, which lost 5 bases and 6 bases, there was a span of 17 bases. The CDR3 is 15 residues long. Per germline, CDR1 LNHDA and CDR2 SQIVND (reference sequence). The CDR3 protein is CASSQRPGLSNEQFF. In DNA, the CDR3 is TGTGCCAGTAGTCAGAGGCCGGGGTTAAGCAATGAGCAGTTCTTC.

The chain joins TRBV5-4 to TRBJ1-2; TRBD1 is a possible D gene (5 bases). With 0 bases removed from V and 1 base from J, the gap between germline ends came to 7 bases. Germline V gives CDR1 SGHNT, CDR2 YYREEE (reference sequence). The CDR3 length is 14 residues. For the CDR3, the DNA is TGTGCCAGCAGCTTGGCAGGGAATAACTATGGCTACACCTTC. This gives the protein CASSLAGNNYGYTF.

The rearrangement joins TRBV7-6 to TRBJ2-5, with 9 positions matching TRBD1. The CDR3 contains 14 residues. The trim removed 8 bases at V and 5 bases at J, leaving 9 bases unmatched. CDR1 and CDR2 from the germline V gene are SGHVS and FNYEAQ. The CDR3 nucleotides are TGTGCCAGCCGTCCCGGGACAGGGAAGGAGACCCAGTACTTC. Translating gives CASRPGTGKETQYF.

The chain links TRBV10-3 to TRBJ1-1, with D unresolved. Per germline, CDR1 ENHRY and CDR2 SYGVKD. The CDR3 extends over 14 amino acids. Trimming pared 6 bases from V and 1 base from J, leaving 12 bases between. This chain's CDR3 is CAISSGVGNTEAFF. The DNA of the CDR3 is TGTGCCATCAGCTCCGGGGTAGGGAACACTGAAGCTTTCTTT.

V gene TRBV6-5 combines with J gene TRBJ2-2; 7 nucleotides agree with TRBD1. The CDR3 runs to 15 residues. The germline V gene has CDR1 MNHEY and CDR2 SVGAGI. Trimming cost V 1 base and J 5 bases; bases outside gene matches: 4. In DNA form, the CDR3 reads TGTGCCAGCAGTTACTGGACAGGCAAAACCGGGGAGCTGTTTTTT. Translated: CASSYWTGKTGELFF.

The J gene is TRBJ2-7, the V gene TRBV7-8, with unresolved D. CDR1 and CDR2 (germline): SGHVS, FQNEAQ. This CDR3 spans 13 amino acids. Trimming took off 5 bases at V and 4 bases at J, with 12 bases between the two ends. This CDR3 is CASSPSGEYEQYF. In DNA form, the CDR3 reads TGTGCCAGCAGCCCGTCTGGAGAATACGAGCAGTACTTC.

The chain couples TRBV14 to TRBJ2-7; D perhaps matches TRBD1 (6 bases). Trimming took 3 bases from V and 3 from J, leaving 9 bases between them. The CDR3 is made up of 13 amino acids. CDR1 and CDR2 (germline): SGHDN, FVKESK. CDR3 residues: CASSHGGGYEQYF. Here the CDR3 DNA reads TGTGCCAGCAGCCATGGGGGCGGCTACGAGCAGTACTTC.

The genes are TRBV30 and TRBJ2-7, with TRBD2 matching over 7 bases. V lost 3 bases, J lost 0 bases, and 11 bases stayed unmatched. Germline loops: CDR1 GTSNPN, CDR2 SVGIG (reference sequence). This CDR3 spans 16 amino acids. The CDR3 protein is CAWRVVGGVHSYEQYF. Here the CDR3 DNA reads TGTGCCTGGAGGGTAGTGGGGGGGGTGCACTCCTACGAGCAGTACTTC.

V is TRBV5-4 and J is TRBJ2-5; TRBD1 matches 8 bases. The better agreement between TRBJ2-7 and the DNA end casts doubt on the J call. Germline V gives CDR1 SGHNT, CDR2 YYREEE (reference sequence). CDR3 length equals 15 residues. CDR3 coding DNA: TGTGCCAGCAGCTTGGGCGGGACAGGTTCCTACGAGCAGTACTTC. It codes for CASSLGGTGSYEQYF.

The chain combines TRBV6-5 with TRBJ2-5; 10 bases line up with TRBD1. Germline values: CDR1 MNHEY, CDR2 SVGAGI. This CDR3 is 14 amino acids long. After removal of 4 bases from V and 11 bases from J, the junction contained 10 bases not matched to a gene. The chain's CDR3 is CASSWGQGSEEQYF. The CDR3, as DNA: TGTGCCAGCAGTTGGGGACAGGGGAGTGAGGAGCAGTACTTC.

This clone has more than one count but fewer than ten. This chain connects TRBV10-3 to TRBJ1-5, with D unresolved. V gave up 2 bases and J gave up 3 bases, with 17 bases separating them. The CDR3 consists of 17 residues. Germline V CDR1 and CDR2: ENHRY, SYGVKD. CDR3 sequence (DNA): TGTGCCATCAGTGAGGGGTTGGGCAGGTGGATCAATCAGCCCCAGCATTTT. Protein: CAISEGLGRWINQPQHF.

The chain couples TRBV7-6 to TRBJ2-5, with 9 bases fitting TRBD2. Trimming took 5 bases from V and 5 from J; bases not matched to a gene: 6. In germline, CDR1 is SGHVS, CDR2 FNYEAQ. The CDR3 contains 14 residues. The CDR3 loop reads CASSELAGAETQYF. The CDR3 DNA follows: TGTGCCAGCAGCGAGTTAGCGGGGGCGGAGACCCAGTACTTC.

The chain combines TRBV7-9 with TRBJ1-1; 8 positions match TRBD1. CDR1 and CDR2 (germline): SEHNR, FQNEAQ (reference sequence). The CDR3 runs 14 residues. V dropped 5 bases and J dropped 4; count of bases not matched to a gene: 6. This CDR3 reads CASSTRTGSTEAFF. CDR3 bases: TGTGCCAGCAGCACCCGGACAGGGTCCACTGAAGCTTTCTTT.

The V and J genes are TRBV5-4 and TRBJ2-1, with TRBD1 identical over 7 bases. J lost 3 bases, V lost 7 bases, and 7 bases had no gene match. The germline gives CDR1 SGHNT, CDR2 YYREEE (reference sequence). The CDR3 runs 14 residues. The CDR3 DNA follows: TGTGCCAGCCCCGGGACAGATCTCTACAATGAGCAGTTCTTC. Translating gives CASPGTDLYNEQFF.

The chain recombines TRBV9 with TRBJ1-6; D call uncertain. CDR3 length: 17 amino acids. The germline V and J ends were trimmed by 0 bases and 7 bases, with 17 bases remaining between them. CDR1 and CDR2 from the germline V gene are SGDLS and YYNGEE. CDR3 protein: CASSVEVGASGNSPLHF. In nucleotides, the CDR3 is TGTGCCAGCAGCGTAGAGGTTGGAGCCTCGGGGAATTCACCCCTCCACTTT.

The chain is built from TRBV19 and TRBJ2-3, with 8 bases aligning to TRBD1. The CDR3 loop spans 15 amino acids. Germline trimming cut 9 bases from V and 1 base from J; bases unmatched to any gene: 9. CDR1 and CDR2 from the germline V gene are LNHDA and SQIVND (reference sequence). The CDR3 DNA reads TGTGCCAGAGGGACAGGAAAAAACCGCACAGATACGCAGTATTTT. Translating it yields CARGTGKNRTDTQYF.

This clone occurred once. This chain connects TRBV29-1 to TRBJ1-4; D ambiguous. The CDR3 is 13 amino acids. The germline CDR1 and CDR2 sequences are SQVTM and ANQGSEA. V lost 5 bases and J lost 8, with 15 bases in between. The CDR3 reads CSVFWQAGEKLFF. In DNA form, the CDR3 reads TGCAGCGTTTTCTGGCAGGCGGGAGAAAAACTGTTTTTT.

The chain joins TRBV29-1 to TRBJ2-2; 10 positions match TRBD1. V shed 6 bases and J 6 bases; nucleotides not matched to a gene: 4. The CDR3 is 13 amino acids. CDR1 is SQVTM, CDR2 ANQGSEA, per germline. The CDR3 protein is CSVRDRGAGELFF. In nucleotides, the CDR3 is TGCAGCGTAAGGGACAGGGGAGCCGGGGAGCTGTTTTTT.

The chain has TRBV29-1 and TRBJ1-2; perhaps TRBD1 as D (5 bases). CDR1 is SQVTM, CDR2 ANQGSEA, per germline. Trimming took 3 bases from V and 4 from J, leaving 9 bases between them. The CDR3 totals 12 residues. This CDR3 reads CSVDRASYGYTF. Here the CDR3 DNA reads TGCAGCGTTGACAGGGCGAGCTATGGCTACACCTTC.

This chain connects TRBV5-8 to TRBJ1-1; D not certain. V shed 0 bases and J shed 4 bases, with 10 bases lying between them. Germline loops: CDR1 SGHTS, CDR2 YDEGEE. The CDR3 spans 14 residues. CDR3 amino acids: CASSLAPGSTEAFF. The CDR3 nucleotides read TGTGCCAGCAGCTTGGCCCCGGGTAGCACTGAAGCTTTCTTT.

This chain connects TRBV19 to TRBJ2-5; 11 bases map to TRBD1. CDR3 size: 16 residues. V lost 7 bases to trimming and J lost 2 bases; unmatched junction nucleotides: 9. Germline CDR1 reads LNHDA; CDR2 reads SQIVND (reference sequence). As DNA, the CDR3 is TGTGCCAGTAACAGCCCCCGGGACAGGGGGCAAGAGACCCAGTACTTC. Encoded protein: CASNSPRDRGQETQYF.